The clone carrying this T cell receptor beta chain was counted once. Its antigen remains unidentified. This sample is drawn from a study of Ad26.COV2.S vaccination and SARS-CoV-2 variants. General observations from the study: A substantial breadth of spike-specific CD8+ and CD4+ T cell responses after vaccination has been reported.

V was clipped by 4 bases and J by 1 base; unmatched bases: 10. Looked up from germline, CDR1 is MGHDK and CDR2 is SYGVNS. This CDR3 has 18 amino acids. Using immunoSEQ multiplex PCR, the repertoire was profiled, and TCRdb retains in-frame clones only, with some absent. Here the sample spans 200,000 to 250,000 clones, roughly 90% being singletons. As for treatment: 19 received Ad26.COV2.S at low or high dose, single or two shots; five or six received placebo; per-sample allocation not given. Sampling took place 63 days after the first vaccine or placebo injection. This vaccine is an Ad26 vector that expresses the Wuhan-strain SARS-CoV-2 spike.

The clonotype was recovered from a person between 18 and 59 years old who received the Ad26.COV2.S COVID-19 vaccine or a placebo. The chain links TRBV25-1 to TRBJ2-7, with 13 bases fitting TRBD2. Here the sequenced sample was peripheral blood, taken in a trial of Ad26.COV2.S vaccine versus placebo. CDR3 nucleotides: TGTGCCAGCAGTGCGAAGCACGGACTAGCGGGAGAATCCTACGAGCAGTACTTC. It is translated as CASSAKHGLAGESYEQYF.